What follows are 10 T cell receptor beta chains derived from one specimen sequenced in a study of blood T cells in healthy people across ages. The use of a sample-barcoded 5' primer and a J-beta primer mix characterized a second PCR of roughly 6 to 11 cycles. A single record per CDR3 protein comes from TCRdb applying MiXCR to the 5' RACE reads. In the table there are about 680,000 distinct CDR3 sequences, around 49% of which are singletons. Sequencing was done on a sample of blood. Receptors were obtained from a woman aged 55-75 years in good health.

The rearrangement links TRBV5-8 to TRBJ2-7; TRBD2 matches 7 bases. With 4 bases clipped from V and 7 bases from J, the junction kept 11 bases outside the gene matches. Germline CDR1 and CDR2: SGHTS and YDEGEE. This CDR3 has 14 amino acids. In DNA form, the CDR3 reads TGTGCCAGCAGCGCCGGACTAGTTTCGAATGAGCAGTACTTC. This translates into CASSAGLVSNEQYF. The whole variable domain, filled in from reference TRBV5-8 and TRBJ2-7, reads EAGVTQSPTHLIKTRGQQATLRCSPISGHTSVYWYQQALGLGLQFLLWYDEGEERNRGNFPPRFSGRQFPNYSSELNVNALELEDSALYLCASSAGLVSNEQYFGPGTRLTVT.

This clonotype was seen more than once but under ten times. The CDR3 region is CASSIDGDTDTQYF. Here the CDR3 DNA reads TGCGCCAGCAGCATAGACGGAGACACAGATACGCAGTATTTT. The J gene is TRBJ2-3, the V gene TRBV4-3; the D is unclear. The length of the CDR3 is 14 residues. V lost 5 bases and J 2 bases, leaving 11 bases between the germline ends. The germline CDR1 and CDR2 sequences are LGHNA and YSLEER.

The CDR3 DNA is TGTGCCAGCAGTGTGATTGAGGGATCCCAGTACTTC. Protein sequence: CASSVIEGSQYF. This rearrangement joins TRBV2 to TRBJ2-7, with D tentatively TRBD2 (5 bases). V shed 4 bases and J shed 10 bases, with 14 bases lying between them. The CDR3 sequence is 12 residues long. In germline, CDR1 is SNHLY, CDR2 FYNNEI.

In nucleotides, the CDR3 is TGTGCCAGCGGGGACAGGGTGCCAGATACGCAGTATTTT. Translated: CASGDRVPDTQYF. The V gene is TRBV2, the J gene TRBJ2-3, with 9 bases lining up with TRBD1. V dropped 8 bases and J dropped 4; count of bases not matched to a gene: 4. Germline V lookup: CDR1 SNHLY, CDR2 FYNNEI. The CDR3 totals 13 residues.

The chain links TRBV7-9 to TRBJ2-5, with 10 nucleotides matching TRBD1. This CDR3 comprises 17 residues. Trimming took 5 bases from V and 4 from J; bases not matched to a gene: 13. Germline loops: CDR1 SEHNR, CDR2 FQNEAQ (reference sequence). The CDR3 DNA sequence: TGTGCCAGCAGCCTACGCGAGTGGACAGGGGGGTCAGAGACCCAGTACTTC. It is translated as CASSLREWTGGSETQYF.

The chain employs TRBV7-8 and TRBJ2-7; D possibly uses TRBD1 or TRBD2 (5 bases each). Germline values: CDR1 SGHVS, CDR2 FQNEAQ. The length of the CDR3 is 14 residues. V was shortened by 0 bases and J by 3 bases, with 9 bases between the two germline ends. The CDR3 region is CASSLAGRHYEQYF. CDR3 nucleotides: TGTGCCAGCAGCTTAGCGGGACGGCACTACGAGCAGTACTTC.

This chain uses TRBV7-2 with TRBJ2-7; D is undetermined. This CDR3 comprises 12 residues. With 2 bases removed from V and 3 bases from J, the gap between germline ends came to 5 bases. CDR1 SGHTA and CDR2 FQGNSA come from the germline V gene. The CDR3 loop reads CASSLFDYEQYF. The CDR3 DNA is TGTGCCAGCAGCTTATTCGACTACGAGCAGTACTTC.

This clonotype is a singleton in its sample. One end of the junction varies from germline; a read error may be responsible. The chain joins TRBV28 to TRBJ2-7; 8 bases align to TRBD2. Germline assignment: CDR1 MDHEN and CDR2 SYDVKM. The CDR3 has 16 amino acids. The CDR3 DNA is TGTACCAGCAGTTCCCCCTGGAGCGGGAGCTCCTACGAGCAGTACTTC. Its protein is CTSSSPWSGSSYEQYF. The whole variable domain, filled in from reference TRBV28 and TRBJ2-7, reads DVKVTQSSRYLVKRTGEKVFLECVQDMDHENMFWYRQDPGLGLRLIYFSYDVKMKEKGDIPEGYSVSREKKERFSLILESASTNQTSMYLCTSSSPWSGSSYEQYFGPGTRLTVT.

This clonotype was found once. For the CDR3, the DNA is TGCGCCAGCAGCTGGGGACAGGGGGCAGGTGATACGCAGTATTTT. Its protein product is CASSWGQGAGDTQYF. The V call is TRBV5-1, the J call TRBJ2-3, with 12 bases that match TRBD1. The CDR3 length is 15 residues. V was pared by 3 bases and J by 6 bases, with 5 bases of the junction left unmatched. Germline V CDR1 and CDR2: SGHRS, YFSETQ.

V is TRBV24-1 and J is TRBJ2-1, with D tentatively TRBD1 (6 bases). The CDR3 contains 11 residues. Germline assignment: CDR1 KGHDR and CDR2 SFDVKD. V was clipped by 9 bases and J by 7 bases, with 9 bases between them. The CDR3 DNA follows: TGTGCCACCGGACAGCTTAATGAGCAGTTCTTC. This encodes CATGQLNEQFF.